Here is one TCR beta chain with its context. Antigen: not known. The data belong to a study of brain T cells in children with intractable seizures. Regarding the study as a whole: HCMV serostatus was not known, and viral specificity came from CDR3 similarity only.

Germline-derived CDR1 and CDR2 are KGHDR and SFDVKD. The V end lost 8 bases, the J end lost 0 bases, and 13 bases lay between the germline ends. This CDR3 comprises 15 residues. Only in-frame clones appear in the TCRdb table, and some are missing; sequencing was by immunoSEQ multiplex PCR. This sample yields approximately 41,000 clones, of which 75% to 95% are seen a single time; around 5.9% belongs to the top ten. Sequencing was limited to surgery cases with top T cell transcript signatures in brain tissue. This clonotype originated in a girl aged 2 to 10 with tuberous sclerosis and intractable seizures. The starting material was peripheral blood, obtained at surgery. This sequence joins TRBV24-1 and TRBJ1-5; D unclear. Here the CDR3 DNA reads TGTGCCACCATGCTGGGGAGGGATAGCAATCAGCCCCAGCATTTT. Translated, it gives CATMLGRDSNQPQHF.